This T cell receptor (beta chain) stems from a study of T cells in Graves' hyperthyroidism and ophthalmopathy. Overall study context: Upon initial diagnosis and before any treatment, peripheral blood was collected.

As to this clonotype: Its specificity is not known. A much bigger clone sits one base away, suggesting this may be a read error.

The CDR3 is made up of 16 amino acids. In germline, CDR1 is SNHLY, CDR2 FYNNEI. Study-level points and caveats: A model using 13 V-J features told ophthalmopathy apart from stable hyperthyroidism.

Enrolled ophthalmopathy patients presented with a Clinical Activity Score of at least 3, a NOSPECS grade of at least 4, and disease duration under 3 months. Fresh 10 ml peripheral blood yielded PBMCs. TCR beta CDR3 sequences were amplified from RNA transcripts. First-round RT-PCR with HTBI primers amplified the TCR CDR3 region. TCRdb re-derived calls from the multiplex PCR reads in MiXCR, one entry per CDR3 protein. The sample lists 620,000 or so distinct CDR3 sequences, about 14% occurring once. V is TRBV2 and J is TRBJ2-2; D perhaps matches TRBD1 (6 bases). Sequenced sample: blood. The TCR comes from a woman between 50 and 59 years old with Graves' ophthalmopathy. The CDR3 sequence: CDSTPRTGIDTGELFF. In nucleotides, the CDR3 is TGTGACAGCACTCCGCGTACAGGGATCGACACCGGGGAGCTGTTTTTT.